This T cell receptor (beta chain) was obtained from a study of PD-1 blockade in mismatch repair-deficient tumors. Study-level information: Enrolled about 2012-2016, patients had progressing, pretreated mismatch repair-deficient cancers of about a dozen types. Findings of the study overall: Tumor-resident clones, often undetectable pretreatment in blood, expanded then contracted after pembrolizumab.

Turning to this clone: What it binds is not known.

Germline V gene lookup returns CDR1 SGHTA and CDR2 FQGNSA. V was shortened by 1 base and J by 2 bases, with 8 bases between the two germline ends. The CDR3 has 15 residues. PCR or immunohistochemistry showed mismatch repair deficiency in every enrolled patient. The TCR-sequenced patients were a few responders to pembrolizumab. TCRdb keeps only in-frame clones here, not all; method: immunoSEQ multiplex PCR. This sample has about 68,000 clones, with around 73% found just once. The sequencing used peripheral blood, collected 2 weeks after starting pembrolizumab. This clonotype originated in an adult with mismatch repair-deficient cancer. This chain links TRBV7-2 with TRBJ2-2, with D unclear. DNA for the CDR3: TGTGCCAGCAGCTTAGTTCCGGGTAACACCGGGGAGCTGTTTTTT. As protein: CASSLVPGNTGELFF.